This TCR beta chain was sequenced in a study of liver allograft versus peripheral blood T cells. Study-level information: Transplanted-liver T cell receptor repertoires were compared with recipients' peripheral blood repertoires. Findings of the study overall: Intragraft T cell receptor repertoires of liver allografts were reported to differ from peripheral blood repertoires.

TCRdb used MiXCR to reprocess the reads, holding one entry per CDR3 protein. This sample contains about 59 distinct CDR3 sequences. Trimming took off 1 base at V and 4 bases at J, with 14 bases between the two ends. The CDR3 is 16 amino acids. By its share, this clonotype is large. Its antigen is as yet unknown. The clonotype originates from a human patient who had a liver transplant. Part of the T cell pool may stem from the graft donor. V usage is TRBV12-3 or TRBV12-4 and J usage is TRBJ1-5; a weak D match, TRBD1 (6 bases). CDR3 DNA sequence: TGTGCCAGCAGTTTAGAAAGGGGGTCAAGAAATCAGCCCCAGCATTTT. Encoded protein: CASSLERGSRNQPQHF.